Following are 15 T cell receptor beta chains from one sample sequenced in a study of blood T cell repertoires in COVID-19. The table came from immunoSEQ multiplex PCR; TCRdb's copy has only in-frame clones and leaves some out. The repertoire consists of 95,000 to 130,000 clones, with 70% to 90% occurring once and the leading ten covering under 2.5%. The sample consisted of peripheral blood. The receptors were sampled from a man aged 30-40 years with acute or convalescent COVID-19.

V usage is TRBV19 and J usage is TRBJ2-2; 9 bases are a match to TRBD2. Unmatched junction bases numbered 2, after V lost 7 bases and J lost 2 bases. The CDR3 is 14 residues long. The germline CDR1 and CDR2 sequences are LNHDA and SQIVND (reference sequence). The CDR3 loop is CASMRGGNTGELFF. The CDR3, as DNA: TGTGCCAGTATGCGGGGGGGTAACACCGGGGAGCTGTTTTTT. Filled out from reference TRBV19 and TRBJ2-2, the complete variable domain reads DGGITQSPKYLFRKEGQNVTLSCEQNLNHDAMYWYRQDPGQGLRLIYYSQIVNDFQKGDIAEGYSVSREKKESFPLTVTSAQKNPTAFYLCASMRGGNTGELFFGEGSRLTVL.

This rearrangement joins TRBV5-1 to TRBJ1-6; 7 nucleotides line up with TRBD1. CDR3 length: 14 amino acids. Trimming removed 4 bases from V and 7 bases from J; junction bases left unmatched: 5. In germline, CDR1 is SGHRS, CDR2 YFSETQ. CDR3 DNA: TGCGCCAGCAGCACACAGGGGTCAAATTCACCCCTCCACTTT. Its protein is CASSTQGSNSPLHF.

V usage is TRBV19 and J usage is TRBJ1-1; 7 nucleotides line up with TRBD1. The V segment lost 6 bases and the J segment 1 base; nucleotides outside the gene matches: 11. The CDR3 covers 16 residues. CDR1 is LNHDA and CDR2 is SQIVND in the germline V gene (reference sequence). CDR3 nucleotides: TGTGCCAGTAGCCCCGAGGGGGCGAGGGGGAACACTGAAGCTTTCTTT. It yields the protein CASSPEGARGNTEAFF. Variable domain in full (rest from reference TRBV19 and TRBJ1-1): DGGITQSPKYLFRKEGQNVTLSCEQNLNHDAMYWYRQDPGQGLRLIYYSQIVNDFQKGDIAEGYSVSREKKESFPLTVTSAQKNPTAFYLCASSPEGARGNTEAFFGQGTRLTVV.

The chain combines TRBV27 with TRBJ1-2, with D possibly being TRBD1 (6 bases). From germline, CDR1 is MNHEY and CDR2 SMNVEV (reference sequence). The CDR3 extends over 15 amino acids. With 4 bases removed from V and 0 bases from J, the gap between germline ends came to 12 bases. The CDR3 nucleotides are TGTGCCAGCAGTTACCAGGGGAAAGCTAACTATGGCTACACCTTC. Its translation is CASSYQGKANYGYTF.

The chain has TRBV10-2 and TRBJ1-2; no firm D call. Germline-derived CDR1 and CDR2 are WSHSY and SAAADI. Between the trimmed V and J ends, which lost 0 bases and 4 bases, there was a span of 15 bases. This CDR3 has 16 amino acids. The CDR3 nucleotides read TGCGCCAGCAGTGAGTCAACGGGGAATTTGGGCTATGGCTACACCTTC. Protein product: CASSESTGNLGYGYTF.

For the CDR3, the DNA is TGTGCCAGCAGGGCCCTGGGACTAGCAATCTACGAGCAGTACGTC. Amino acids: CASRALGLAIYEQYV. V is TRBV6-4 and J is TRBJ2-7; 9 bases map to TRBD2. The CDR3 consists of 15 residues. Per the germline V gene, CDR1 is MRHNA and CDR2 is SNTAGT. V lost 6 bases to trimming and J lost 3 bases; unmatched junction nucleotides: 9.

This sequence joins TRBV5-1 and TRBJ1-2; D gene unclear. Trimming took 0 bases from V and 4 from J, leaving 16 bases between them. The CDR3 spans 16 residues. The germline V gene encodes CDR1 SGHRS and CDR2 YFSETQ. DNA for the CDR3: TGCGCCAGCAGCTTGGGAGATACCGGGGTGCTCTATGGCTACACCTTC. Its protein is CASSLGDTGVLYGYTF. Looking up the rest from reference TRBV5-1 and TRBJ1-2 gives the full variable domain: KAGVTQTPRYLIKTRGQQVTLSCSPISGHRSVSWYQQTPGQGLQFLFEYFSETQRNKGNFPGRFSGRQFSNSRSEMNVSTLELGDSALYLCASSLGDTGVLYGYTFGSGTRLTVV.

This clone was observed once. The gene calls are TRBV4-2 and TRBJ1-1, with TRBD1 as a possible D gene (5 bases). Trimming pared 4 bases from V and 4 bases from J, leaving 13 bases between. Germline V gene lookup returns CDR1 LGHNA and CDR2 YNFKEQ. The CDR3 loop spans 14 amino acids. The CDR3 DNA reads TGTGCCAGCAGCCCAGACTGGGGGGGCACTGAAGCTTTCTTT. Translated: CASSPDWGGTEAFF.

The CDR3 DNA follows: TGTGCCAGCAGCTTAGAACCTCATAGCTCCTACGAGCAGTACTTC. It translates to CASSLEPHSSYEQYF. The gene calls are TRBV11-2 and TRBJ2-7; no clear D gene. The V and J ends lost 0 bases and 0 bases respectively, with 9 bases between them. Looked up from germline, CDR1 is SGHAT and CDR2 is FQNNGV. The CDR3 loop spans 15 amino acids. The variable domain in full, completed from reference TRBV11-2 and TRBJ2-7, reads EAGVAQSPRYKIIEKRQSVAFWCNPISGHATLYWYQQILGQGPKLLIQFQNNGVVDDSQLPKDRFSAERLKGVDSTLKIQPAKLEDSAVYLCASSLEPHSSYEQYFGPGTRLTVT.

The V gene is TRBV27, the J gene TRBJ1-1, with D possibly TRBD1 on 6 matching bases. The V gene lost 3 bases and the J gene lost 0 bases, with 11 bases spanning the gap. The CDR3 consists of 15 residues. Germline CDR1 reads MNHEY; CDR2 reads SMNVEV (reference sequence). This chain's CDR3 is CASSFAGTLNTEAFF. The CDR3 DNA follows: TGTGCCAGCAGTTTCGCCGGGACATTGAACACTGAAGCTTTCTTT.

CDR3 loop: CASSPLGRSNQPQHF. The CDR3 DNA reads TGTGCCAGCAGCCCACTTGGGCGTAGCAATCAGCCCCAGCATTTT. The chain links TRBV7-8 to TRBJ1-5, with no clear D. Trimming took off 5 bases at V and 0 bases at J, with 11 bases between the two ends. Germline V gene data show CDR1 as SGHVS and CDR2 as FQNEAQ. The CDR3 runs to 15 residues.

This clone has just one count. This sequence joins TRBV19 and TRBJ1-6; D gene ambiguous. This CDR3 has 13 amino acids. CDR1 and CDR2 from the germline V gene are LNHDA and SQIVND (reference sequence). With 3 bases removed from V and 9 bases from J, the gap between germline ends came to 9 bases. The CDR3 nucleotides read TGTGCCAGTAGTATCACAGCCAGTTCACCCCTCCACTTT. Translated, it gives CASSITASSPLHF.

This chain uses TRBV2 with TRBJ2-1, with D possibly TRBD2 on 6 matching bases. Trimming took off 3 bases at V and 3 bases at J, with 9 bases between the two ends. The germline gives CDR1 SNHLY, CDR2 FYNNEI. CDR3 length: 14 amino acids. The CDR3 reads CASSDGGNYNEQFF. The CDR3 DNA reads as TGTGCCAGCAGTGACGGGGGAAACTACAATGAGCAGTTCTTC.

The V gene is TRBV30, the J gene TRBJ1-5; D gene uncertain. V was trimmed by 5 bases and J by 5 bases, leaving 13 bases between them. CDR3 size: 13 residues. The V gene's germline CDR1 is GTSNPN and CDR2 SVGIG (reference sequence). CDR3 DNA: TGTGCCTGGTCTTTGGGAGCAGATCAGCCCCAGCATTTT. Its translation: CAWSLGADQPQHF.

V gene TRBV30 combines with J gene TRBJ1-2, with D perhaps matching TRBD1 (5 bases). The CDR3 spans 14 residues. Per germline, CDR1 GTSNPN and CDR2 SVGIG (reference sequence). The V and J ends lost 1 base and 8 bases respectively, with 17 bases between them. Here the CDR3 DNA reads TGTGCCTGGAGTGGACTCGACAGCTTGTTCGGCTACACCTTC. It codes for CAWSGLDSLFGYTF.